This T cell receptor (beta chain) appears in the sequencing data of a study of T cell responses to AZD1222 COVID-19 vaccine. Study-wide findings and caveats: Donors in the cohort were predominantly white British and more often female, and clonal diversity was possibly underestimated. Mapped onto spike, vaccine-associated CD4 TCRs spanned it and were dominant at 160-218 and 743-854. Sampling captured repertoires only after the peak T cell response.

The V end lost 7 bases, the J end lost 3 bases, and 24 bases lay between the germline ends. The CDR3 totals 17 residues. Germline-derived CDR1 and CDR2 are KGHSH and LQKENI. Of note for this clone: What it recognizes is unknown.

Libraries were prepared by immunoSEQ multiplex PCR; TCRdb keeps only in-frame clonotypes and omits some of them. The repertoire includes under 140,000 clones, approximately 85% of them detected once, and less than 5% sits in the top ten. The rearrangement links TRBV18 to TRBJ1-1; D is possibly TRBD1 (5 bases). This TCR was recovered from an adult in good health. Sequences were derived from peripheral blood, sampled on day 0 of AZD1222 vaccination. In DNA, the CDR3 is TGTGCCAGCTTCCCCTCGACCCAGGGTTTTGAGGACACTGAAGCTTTCTTT. It is translated as CASFPSTQGFEDTEAFF.